This T cell receptor beta chain is from a study of human T cells and chemical hapten exposure. Broader study findings: TCRs whose frequency exceeded 1 in 1000 remained the same following DPC sensitization.

Individual cDNA molecules (in the library) carried attached unique molecular identifiers. Each CDR3 protein gets one entry after TCRdb re-called the RACE reads with MiXCR. The repertoire holds about 190,000 distinct CDR3 sequences, with 20% to 25% as singletons. Time point noted: patch test 3, about 24 weeks after DPC sensitization. The treatment is: therapeutic diphenylcyclopropenone sensitization with weekly scalp DPC. Each patch test followed a blood draw. Notes on this clonotype: Its cognate antigen is unknown.

V was pared by 1 base and J by 4 bases, with 9 bases between. CDR1 is SGHTA, CDR2 FQGNSA, per germline. CDR3 size: 14 residues. V is TRBV7-2 and J is TRBJ2-3, with D possibly matching TRBD1 (5 bases). The specimen comprised whole blood, sampled in connection with sensitization to the hapten diphenylcyclopropenone (DPC). The source of this sequence is a woman in her 40s with alopecia areata. Some clones in this sample may be carry-over from other donors' samples. CDR3 coding DNA: TGTGCCAGCAGCTTAGGTGGGGCCCCAGATACGCAGTATTTT. It yields the protein CASSLGGAPDTQYF. Together with reference TRBV7-2 and TRBJ2-3, the CDR3 gives the full variable domain: GAGVSQSPSNKVTEKGKDVELRCDPISGHTALYWYRQSLGQGLEFLIYFQGNSAPDKSGLPSDRFSAERTGGSVSTLTIQRTQQEDSAVYLCASSLGGAPDTQYFGPGTRLTVL.